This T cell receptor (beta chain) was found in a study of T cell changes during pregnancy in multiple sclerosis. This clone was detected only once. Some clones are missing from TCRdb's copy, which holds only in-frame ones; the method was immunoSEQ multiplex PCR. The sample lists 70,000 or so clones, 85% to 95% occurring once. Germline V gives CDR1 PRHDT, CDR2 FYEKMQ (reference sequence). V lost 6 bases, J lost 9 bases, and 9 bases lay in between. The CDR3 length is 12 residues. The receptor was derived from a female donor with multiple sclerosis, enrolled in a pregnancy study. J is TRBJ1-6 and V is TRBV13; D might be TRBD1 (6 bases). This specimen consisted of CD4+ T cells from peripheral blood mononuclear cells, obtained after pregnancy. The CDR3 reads CASRKTGSPLHF. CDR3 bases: TGTGCCAGCAGGAAGACAGGTTCACCCCTCCACTTT. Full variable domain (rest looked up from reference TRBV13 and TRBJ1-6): AAGVIQSPRHLIKEKRETATLKCYPIPRHDTVYWYQQGPGQDPQFLISFYEKMQSDKGSIPDRFSAQQFSDYHSELNMSSLELGDSALYFCASRKTGSPLHFGNGTRLTVT.